This is a list of T cell receptor beta chains from one sample in a study of blood T cell repertoires in COVID-19. Assay: immunoSEQ multiplex PCR; the TCRdb copy retains only in-frame clones and omits some. The profile shows 310,000 or so clones, approximately 86% of them singletons. The sample comprised peripheral blood. The receptor set was obtained from a man under 40 with COVID-19, enrolled during active disease. The CDR3 runs from the conserved cysteine through the conserved F or W. D genes are given only for firm matches. Clone sizes are given selectively: once, few, many, or a class where the clone is expanded.

.	TRBD1	TRBV24-1	TRBJ2-5	15	TGTGCCACCAGTGATTTGAGGACAGGGGGAGAGACCCAGTACTTC	CATSDLRTGGETQYF
.	TRBD1	TRBV27	TRBJ1-2	14	TGTGCCAGCAGATCAGGGGGCGCTGGCTATGGCTACACCTTC	CASRSGGAGYGYTF
.	TRBD2	TRBV6-5	TRBJ2-1	15	TGTGCCAGCAACCAAGTCGGGACTAGCGACAATGAGCAGTTCTTC	CASNQVGTSDNEQFF
.	TRBD1	TRBV15	TRBJ2-7	15	TGTGCCACCAGCAGAGGGGACAGTGGAGCCTACGAGCAGTACTTC	CATSRGDSGAYEQYF
.	.	TRBV27	TRBJ1-6	19	TGTGCCAGCAGTTCCTACTCCACCAGGGGACGGGGCGATAATTCACCCCTCCACTTT	CASSSYSTRGRGDNSPLHF
.	.	TRBV6-5	TRBJ1-2	14	TGTGCCACCCCGGTTAGCGAGCGGCGGGTCGGCTACACCTTC	CATPVSERRVGYTF
.	.	TRBV5-4	TRBJ1-1	15	TGTGCCAGCAGCTCCCCGGGCCAGCGGTACACTGAAGCTTTCTTT	CASSSPGQRYTEAFF
.	TRBD1	TRBV3-1/TRBV3-2	TRBJ1-1	15	TGTGCCAGCAGCCTGAGGGACAGGAGGAACACTGAAGCTTTCTTT	CASSLRDRRNTEAFF
.	.	TRBV28	TRBJ2-6	16	TGTGCCAGCAGGGGCCGGGACACCTCTGGGGCCAACGTCCTGACTTTC	CASRGRDTSGANVLTF
.	TRBD1	TRBV27	TRBJ2-3	16	TGTGCCAGCAGTCGAACGGACAGGGGATTCACAGATACGCAGTATTTT	CASSRTDRGFTDTQYF
.	.	TRBV7-2	TRBJ1-4	14	TGTGCCAGCAGCTTAGGGGGACATAATGAAAAACTGTTTTTT	CASSLGGHNEKLFF
.	TRBD2	TRBV2	TRBJ2-1	15	TGTGCCAGCAGTGTTAGCGGGAGCTCCTACAATGAGCAGTTCTTC	CASSVSGSSYNEQFF
.	TRBD1	TRBV19	TRBJ1-5	16	TGTGCCAGTGATAGACCGGGACAGGTTATCAATCAGCCCCAGCATTTT	CASDRPGQVINQPQHF
few	.	TRBV4-3	TRBJ2-2	16	TGCGCCAGCAGCCAAGAACCTCGGGGTGGGATCGGGGAGCTGTTTTTT	CASSQEPRGGIGELFF
.	.	TRBV11-2	TRBJ1-2	15	TGTGCCAGCAGCTTAGTCTCAGGATCCCCTATGGGCTACACCTTC	CASSLVSGSPMGYTF
once	.	TRBV19	TRBJ1-5	14	TGTGCCAGTAGTATGACTAGTAGCAATCAGCCCCAGCATTTT	CASSMTSSNQPQHF
few	TRBD1	TRBV19	TRBJ1-1	16	TGTGCCAGTAGTAAACGGACAGGGGCTATGAACACTGAAGCTTTCTTT	CASSKRTGAMNTEAFF
.	TRBD1	TRBV15	TRBJ2-2	16	TGTGCCACCAGCAGCGGGGACAGGGGGCCCACCGGGGAGCTGTTTTTT	CATSSGDRGPTGELFF
.	TRBD2	TRBV7-8	TRBJ2-1	19	TGTGCCAGCAGCTTAGGGGGCCAGCGGGAGGCTAGCTCCTACAATGAGCAGTTCTTC	CASSLGGQREASSYNEQFF
.	.	TRBV2	TRBJ2-7	13	TGTGCCAGCATTAGGGACACCAGCTACGAGCAGTACTTC	CASIRDTSYEQYF
.	TRBD1	TRBV5-1	TRBJ2-2	14	TGCGCCAGCAGCGCGGGACAGGAGACCGGGGAGCTGTTTTTT	CASSAGQETGELFF
once	.	TRBV6-1	TRBJ2-7	15	TGTGCCAGCAGTGACCTGGTGACAAGACACTACGAGCAGTACTTC	CASSDLVTRHYEQYF
.	TRBD1	TRBV5-1	TRBJ2-7	17	TGCGCCAGCAGCCTCAGGGGATGGACAGGGGGCTCCTACGAGCAGTACTTC	CASSLRGWTGGSYEQYF
.	.	TRBV4-3	TRBJ1-2	16	TGCGCCAGCAGCCAAGATTTGGACCGGGGGAACTATGGCTACACCTTC	CASSQDLDRGNYGYTF
.	TRBD1	TRBV6-5	TRBJ2-7	15	TGTGCCAGCAAACTCGCCGGGACAGATTCCTACGAGCAGTACTTC	CASKLAGTDSYEQYF
once	.	TRBV7-9	TRBJ2-7	16	TGTGCCAGCAGCTTATCCGGCGGGGAGAGCTCCTACGAGCAGTACTTC	CASSLSGGESSYEQYF
.	.	TRBV7-6	TRBJ2-5	14	TGTGCCAGCAGCGTGAGGGGGAGGGTCGAGACCCAGTACTTC	CASSVRGRVETQYF
.	TRBD1	TRBV28	TRBJ1-5	17	TGTGCCAGCAGTTTATCCCGGGACAGTTATAGCAATCAGCCCCAGCATTTT	CASSLSRDSYSNQPQHF
.	TRBD1	TRBV4-1	TRBJ2-2	16	TGCGCCAGCAGCCAAGATCTGGGGACAGCCACCGGGGAGCTGTTTTTT	CASSQDLGTATGELFF
.	.	TRBV7-2	TRBJ2-7	14	TGTGCCAGCAGACCTGGCGGGAAAAGCTACGAGCAGTACTTC	CASRPGGKSYEQYF
.	TRBD2	TRBV7-8	TRBJ2-3	15	TGTGCCAGCAGCTTAGTGGCGGGGGGGCGAGATACGCAGTATTTT	CASSLVAGGRDTQYF
.	.	TRBV20-1	TRBJ2-4	14	TGCAGTGCTAGTCCCCATTCAGCCAAAAACATTCAGTACTTC	CSASPHSAKNIQYF
.	.	TRBV11-2	TRBJ2-3	13	TGTGCCAGCAGCTTGTCTAGTACCGATACGCAGTATTTT	CASSLSSTDTQYF
.	TRBD2	TRBV11-2	TRBJ2-3	17	TGTGCCAGCAGCTCCCTGAATTTCGGGGGGGCCCTGGATACGCAGTATTTT	CASSSLNFGGALDTQYF
.	.	TRBV5-1	TRBJ1-4	13	TGCGCCAGCAGCTTGCAGGGTAACGAAAAACTGTTTTTT	CASSLQGNEKLFF
.	TRBD2	TRBV7-3	TRBJ2-3	17	TGTGCCAGCAGCTCGGGACTAGCGGGCTCTAGCACAGATACGCAGTATTTT	CASSSGLAGSSTDTQYF
once	.	TRBV14	TRBJ2-7	15	TGTGCCAGCAGCCAAGGTCCGGGGAGAAGCTACGAGCAGTACTTC	CASSQGPGRSYEQYF
once	.	TRBV18	TRBJ1-1	14	TGTGCCAGCTCACCAACTACATGGGACACTGAAGCTTTCTTT	CASSPTTWDTEAFF
.	TRBD2	TRBV5-8	TRBJ2-3	16	TGTGCCAGCAGCTTGGCGCTAGCGGGGGCCACAGATACGCAGTATTTT	CASSLALAGATDTQYF
once	.	TRBV6-5	TRBJ2-3	14	TGTGCCAGCAGTTACTCACTTGCCGCAGATACGCAGTATTTT	CASSYSLAADTQYF
once	.	TRBV19	TRBJ2-1	15	TGTGCCAGTAGTACTGACCTAGCGCGGGGTAATGAGCAGTTCTTC	CASSTDLARGNEQFF
.	.	TRBV19	TRBJ2-1	17	TGTGCCAGTAGCCGGGAAGGAATGGGAAGCTCCTACAATGAGCAGTTCTTC	CASSREGMGSSYNEQFF
.	.	TRBV5-4	TRBJ2-7	11	TGTGCCAGCAGCAGGGGGTACGAGCAGTACTTC	CASSRGYEQYF
.	.	TRBV3-1/TRBV3-2	TRBJ1-2	13	TGTGCCAGCAGCCAAGTGGGGGGGCCTGGCTACACCTTC	CASSQVGGPGYTF
.	.	TRBV25-1	TRBJ2-3	13	TGTGCCAGCAGGCACTCTAGCACAGATACGCAGTATTTT	CASRHSSTDTQYF
.	.	TRBV21-1	TRBJ2-1	16	TGTGCCAGCAGCAAAGGCCACAGGGGCTCCTACAATGAGCAGTTCTTC	CASSKGHRGSYNEQFF
.	TRBD2	TRBV24-1	TRBJ2-1	13	TGTGCCACCAGACTAGCGGGAGACAATGAGCAGTTCTTC	CATRLAGDNEQFF
.	.	TRBV27	TRBJ2-7	13	TGTGCCAGCAGTTTATCAGGGGCCTACGAGCAGTACTTC	CASSLSGAYEQYF
.	.	TRBV3-1/TRBV3-2	TRBJ2-1	11	TGTGCCAGCATGAGCTACAATGAGCAGTTCTTC	CASMSYNEQFF
.	TRBD1	TRBV27	TRBJ1-1	15	TGTGCCAGCAGTTTCCAGGGGGCCGGTTTTACTGAAGCTTTCTTT	CASSFQGAGFTEAFF
.	.	TRBV19	TRBJ1-1	14	TGTGCCAGTACCCCGCTTGCCCGGGGCACTGAAGCTTTCTTT	CASTPLARGTEAFF
.	TRBD1	TRBV5-1	TRBJ2-5	13	TGCGCCAGCAGCTTGGGTGAACAGGGGTCCCAGTACTTC	CASSLGEQGSQYF
.	TRBD1	TRBV28	TRBJ1-2	12	TGTGCCAGCAGTTTAAGACAGGGCGGCTACACCTTC	CASSLRQGGYTF
once	.	TRBV10-3	TRBJ2-1	13	TGTGCCAGCCGGGATCTTACCTACAATGAGCAGTTCTTC	CASRDLTYNEQFF
.	TRBD2	TRBV6-2/TRBV6-3	TRBJ2-7	17	TGTGCCAGCAGTTACTCGTTAGCGGGAGCAGTAACCTACGAGCAGTACTTC	CASSYSLAGAVTYEQYF
.	.	TRBV3-1/TRBV3-2	TRBJ2-3	14	TGTGCCAGCAGCCCCTTACAGGGTTCGGATACGCAGTATTTT	CASSPLQGSDTQYF
.	.	TRBV18	TRBJ1-5	14	TGTGCCAGCTCACCTGAGATTAGCAATCAGCCCCAGCATTTT	CASSPEISNQPQHF